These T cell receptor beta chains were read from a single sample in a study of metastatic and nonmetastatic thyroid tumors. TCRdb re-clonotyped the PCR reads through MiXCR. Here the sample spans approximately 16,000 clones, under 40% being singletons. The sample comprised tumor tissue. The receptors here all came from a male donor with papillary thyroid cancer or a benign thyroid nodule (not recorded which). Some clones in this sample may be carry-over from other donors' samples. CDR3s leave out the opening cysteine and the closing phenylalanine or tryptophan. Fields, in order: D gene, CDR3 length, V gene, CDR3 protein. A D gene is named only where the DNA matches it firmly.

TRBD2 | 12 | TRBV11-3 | ASSDGGAWGEQF
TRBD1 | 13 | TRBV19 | GSSLTGNTNYGYT
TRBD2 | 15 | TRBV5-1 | ASSLKLAGSSAYEQY
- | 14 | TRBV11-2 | ASSLDPGAGRIEQY
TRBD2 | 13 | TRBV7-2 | ASSLAWGLGNEQY
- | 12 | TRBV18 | ASSPYPGLNEQY
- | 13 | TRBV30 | AWSVLAVSGNTIY
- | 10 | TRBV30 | AGSGGNTEAF
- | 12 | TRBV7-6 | ASSLSGANNEQF
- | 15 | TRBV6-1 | ASSADVRDSSEETQY
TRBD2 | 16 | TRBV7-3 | ARSLMSLTSGGSDTLY
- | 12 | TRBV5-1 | ASSPSGPTDTQY
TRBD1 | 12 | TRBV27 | ASSFLQGGQPQH
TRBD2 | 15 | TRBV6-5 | ASSYGASSGGTGELF
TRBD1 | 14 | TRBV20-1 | SARLDAGTGFYGYT
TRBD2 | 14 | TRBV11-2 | ASSATSGTISYEQY
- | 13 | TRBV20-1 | SARDPQKGSYEQY
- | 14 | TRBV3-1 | ASSQLGTTSSYEQY
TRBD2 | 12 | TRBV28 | ASVLSGMRNEQF
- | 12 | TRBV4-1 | ASRQAGDNTPLH
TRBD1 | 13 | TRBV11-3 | ASSSGGRTNEKLF
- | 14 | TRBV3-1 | ASSQDITGLDTEAF
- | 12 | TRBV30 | AWTRPHSDSPLH
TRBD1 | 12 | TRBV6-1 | ASSLGTGRAPLH
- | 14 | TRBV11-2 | ASSSPGGRFNYGYT
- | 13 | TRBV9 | ASSGDSDREGEQY
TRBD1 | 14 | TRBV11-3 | ASSSIGTAAAYEQY
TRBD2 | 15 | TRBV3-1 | ASSQEWSGSNTDTQY
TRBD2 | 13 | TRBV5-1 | ASRGLAGGNNEQF
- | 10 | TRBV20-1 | SPRGNGNTIY
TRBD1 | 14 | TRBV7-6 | ASSLVGDRGTDTQY
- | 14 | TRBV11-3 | ASSLDSGQLYNEQF
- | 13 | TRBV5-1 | ASSRGWGAGDGYT
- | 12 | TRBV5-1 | ASSRGVRTDTQY
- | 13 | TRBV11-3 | ASSLAGSPYNEQF
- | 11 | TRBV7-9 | ASSTQDTYEQY
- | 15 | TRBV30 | AWSVKGLRTGSSEQY
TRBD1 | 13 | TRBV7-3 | ASSLRGFHTDTQY
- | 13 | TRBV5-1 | ASSLAGQNNQPQH
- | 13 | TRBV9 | ASSVDIHAEGEAF
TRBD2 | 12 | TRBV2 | ASSVQRGSYEQY
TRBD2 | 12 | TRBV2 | AIKTSRGTYKQY
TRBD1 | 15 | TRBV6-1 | ASSRLRGQGLQETQY
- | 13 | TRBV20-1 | SARDRTDSNQPQH
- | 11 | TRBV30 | AWRIGGNYGYT